These T cell receptor beta chains were read from a single sample in a study of T cell repertoires in cytomegalovirus infection. MiXCR, applied by TCRdb to the reads, yields one record per CDR3 protein. Of 200,000 or so distinct CDR3 sequences listed, roughly 34% are singletons. Their antigens remain unidentified. Sequenced here: CD8+ T cells from cultured PBMCs, sampled from culture after CMV antigen stimulation. The receptors were gathered from a human donor in good health (CMV status not recorded). Some clones in this sample may be carry-over from other donors' samples. CDR3s include the opening cysteine and the closing phenylalanine or tryptophan. A D gene is named only where the DNA matches it firmly. The listing skips clone size in some rows; elsewhere it reads once, few, many or a size class.

TRBJ1-1	TRBD1	TRBV11-2	-	CASSLDYRGQGAIPRNKAFF	TGTGCCAGCAGCTTAGATTACCGAGGACAGGGGGCTATACCCCGAAATAAGGCTTTCTTT
TRBJ2-3	-	TRBV20-1	-	CSGRRPGQMSTDTQYF	TGCAGTGGTCGTAGACCCGGGCAGATGAGCACAGATACGCAGTATTTT
TRBJ1-4	-	TRBV5-8	-	CASSYPGGETSEKLFF	TGTGCCAGCAGCTACCCAGGAGGGGAGACCAGTGAAAAACTGTTTTTT
TRBJ1-1	-	TRBV12-3/TRBV12-4	few	CASSPEDMNTEAFF	TGTGCCAGCAGCCCGGAAGACATGAACACTGAAGCTTTCTTT
TRBJ1-1	-	TRBV11-1	few	CASSHPGGPTEAFF	TGTGCCAGCAGCCATCCTGGGGGGCCCACTGAAGCTTTCTTT
TRBJ2-2	-	TRBV7-3	few	CASSPVGGGSPGELFF	TGTGCCAGCAGCCCGGTTGGAGGGGGGTCACCCGGGGAGCTGTTTTTT
TRBJ2-5	-	TRBV15	-	CATSLRDQYQETQYF	TGTGCCACCAGCCTCCGGGACCAGTACCAAGAGACCCAGTACTTC
TRBJ2-4	-	TRBV4-1	many	CASSPRGGGNIQYF	TGCGCCAGCAGCCCCAGGGGCGGGGGAAACATTCAGTACTTC
TRBJ2-7	-	TRBV27	once	CASSLRDRYEQYF	TGTGCCAGCAGTTTACGGGACCGCTACGAGCAGTACTTC
TRBJ2-5	-	TRBV6-5	-	CASSYSRDPGTQYF	TGTGCCAGCAGTTACTCTAGGGACCCTGGGACCCAGTACTTC
TRBJ1-2	TRBD1	TRBV7-9	-	CASSLAFTGDGGYTF	TGTGCCAGCAGCTTAGCGTTCACAGGGGACGGTGGCTACACCTTC
TRBJ1-1	-	TRBV9	few	CASSVGHLNTEAFF	TGTGCCAGCAGCGTAGGGCACTTGAACACTGAAGCTTTCTTT
TRBJ2-1	-	TRBV7-2	many	CASSFGGEQFF	TGTGCCAGCAGCTTTGGTGGTGAGCAGTTCTTC
TRBJ2-1	TRBD2	TRBV28	few	CASSLRRERYEQFF	TGTGCCAGCAGTTTAAGGCGGGAGAGGTATGAGCAGTTCTTC
TRBJ2-1	TRBD2	TRBV11-3	-	CASSPGLAGRSSYNEQFF	TGTGCCAGCAGCCCGGGACTAGCGGGGAGGAGCTCCTACAATGAGCAGTTCTTC
TRBJ1-3	TRBD1	TRBV7-9	few	CASSSRGSGNTIYF	TGTGCCAGCAGCTCCAGGGGGTCTGGAAACACCATATATTTT
TRBJ2-4	TRBD1	TRBV3-1	many	CASRADRDQNIQYF	TGTGCCAGCAGGGCTGACAGGGACCAAAACATTCAGTACTTC
TRBJ2-2	-	TRBV7-3	few	CASSLISGELFF	TGTGCCAGCAGCTTAATCAGCGGGGAGCTGTTTTTT
TRBJ2-3	-	TRBV7-6	few	CASRERDGGTDTQYF	TGTGCCAGCAGGGAGAGGGACGGTGGCACAGATACGCAGTATTTT
TRBJ1-6	-	TRBV7-3	few	CASSLGGPRSPLHF	TGTGCCAGCAGCTTGGGGGGGCCGCGGTCACCCCTCCACTTT
TRBJ1-2	-	TRBV11-3	-	CARGISTEVNYGYTF	TGTGCCAGAGGAATTTCGACAGAAGTTAACTATGGCTACACCTTC
TRBJ1-1	-	TRBV12-3/TRBV12-4	-	CASRQYREGNTEAFF	TGTGCCAGCAGGCAATACAGGGAGGGAAACACTGAAGCTTTCTTT
TRBJ2-7	-	TRBV19	-	CASTTRRDRDYEQYF	TGTGCCAGTACCACAAGGAGGGACAGAGACTACGAGCAGTACTTC